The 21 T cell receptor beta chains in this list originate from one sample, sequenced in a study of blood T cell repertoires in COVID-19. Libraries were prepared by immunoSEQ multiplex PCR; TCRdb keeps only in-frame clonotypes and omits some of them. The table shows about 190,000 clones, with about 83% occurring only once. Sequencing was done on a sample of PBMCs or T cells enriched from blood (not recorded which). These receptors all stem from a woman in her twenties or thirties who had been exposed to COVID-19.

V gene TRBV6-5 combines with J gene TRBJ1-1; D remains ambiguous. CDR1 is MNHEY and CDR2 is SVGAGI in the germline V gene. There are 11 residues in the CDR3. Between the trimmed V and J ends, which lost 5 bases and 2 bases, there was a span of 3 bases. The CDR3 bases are TGTGCCAGCAGTCGTAACACTGAAGCTTTCTTT. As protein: CASSRNTEAFF.

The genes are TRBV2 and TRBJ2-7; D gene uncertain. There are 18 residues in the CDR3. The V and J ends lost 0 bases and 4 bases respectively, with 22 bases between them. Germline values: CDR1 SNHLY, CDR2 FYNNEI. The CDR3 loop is CASSEALRVLRGRYEQYF. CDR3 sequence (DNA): TGTGCCAGCAGTGAAGCGCTTCGAGTTTTACGAGGCAGATACGAGCAGTACTTC.

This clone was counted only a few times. DNA for the CDR3: TGTGCCAGCAGCTTATGGTGGGGGCTCAATGAAAAACTGTTTTTT. This sequence encodes CASSLWWGLNEKLFF. V is TRBV7-2 and J is TRBJ1-4; TRBD1 might be the D (6 bases). Trimming removed 2 bases at V and 5 bases at J, with 12 bases between. The CDR3 sequence is 15 residues long. Germline assignment: CDR1 SGHTA and CDR2 FQGNSA.

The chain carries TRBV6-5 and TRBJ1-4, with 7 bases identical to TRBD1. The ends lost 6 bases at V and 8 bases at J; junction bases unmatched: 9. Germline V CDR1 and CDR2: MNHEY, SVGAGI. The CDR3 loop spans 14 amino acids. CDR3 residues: CASRRDSKGEKLFF. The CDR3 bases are TGTGCCAGCAGACGGGACAGCAAGGGGGAAAAACTGTTTTTT.

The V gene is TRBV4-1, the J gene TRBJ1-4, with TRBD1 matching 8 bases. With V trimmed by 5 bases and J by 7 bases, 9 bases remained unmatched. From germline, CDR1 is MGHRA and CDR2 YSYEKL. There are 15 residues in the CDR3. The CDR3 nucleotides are TGCGCCAGCAGCAGGAGTTGGACAGGGAGTGAAAAACTGTTTTTT. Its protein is CASSRSWTGSEKLFF.

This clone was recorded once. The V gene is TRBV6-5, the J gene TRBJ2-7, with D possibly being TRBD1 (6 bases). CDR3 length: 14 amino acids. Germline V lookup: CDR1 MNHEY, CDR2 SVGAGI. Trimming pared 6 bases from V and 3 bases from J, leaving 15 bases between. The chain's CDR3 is CASSRHGQHYEQYF. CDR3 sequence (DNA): TGTGCCAGCAGCCGTCATGGACAGCACTACGAGCAGTACTTC.

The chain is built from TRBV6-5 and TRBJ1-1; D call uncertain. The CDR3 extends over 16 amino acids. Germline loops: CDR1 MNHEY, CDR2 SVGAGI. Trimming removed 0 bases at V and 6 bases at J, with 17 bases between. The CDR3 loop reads CASSYSGASGVAEAFF. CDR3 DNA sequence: TGTGCCAGCAGTTACTCAGGCGCCTCCGGGGTCGCTGAAGCTTTCTTT.

DNA of the CDR3: TGTGCCAGCAGTTTATTGTCTGGGGGGTATCAGCCCCAGCATTTT. Translated, it gives CASSLLSGGYQPQHF. The chain uses TRBV27 and TRBJ1-5, with D possibly TRBD1 on 5 matching bases. Germline lookup yields CDR1 MNHEY and CDR2 SMNVEV (reference sequence). CDR3 length: 15 amino acids. V was pared by 1 base and J by 5 bases, with 12 bases between.

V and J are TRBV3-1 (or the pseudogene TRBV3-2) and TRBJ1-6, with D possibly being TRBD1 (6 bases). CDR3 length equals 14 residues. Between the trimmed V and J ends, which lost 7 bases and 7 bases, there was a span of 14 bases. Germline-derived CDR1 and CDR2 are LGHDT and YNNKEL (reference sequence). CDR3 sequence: CASNSGTNNSPLHF. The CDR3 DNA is TGTGCCAGCAACTCCGGGACAAACAATTCACCCCTCCACTTT.

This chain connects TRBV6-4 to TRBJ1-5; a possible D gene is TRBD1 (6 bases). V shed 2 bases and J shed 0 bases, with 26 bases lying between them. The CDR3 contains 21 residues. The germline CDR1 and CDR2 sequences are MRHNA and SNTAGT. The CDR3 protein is CASSDTEFPGGGAGSNQPQHF. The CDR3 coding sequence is TGTGCCAGCAGTGACACGGAATTCCCAGGCGGGGGCGCGGGTAGCAATCAGCCCCAGCATTTT.

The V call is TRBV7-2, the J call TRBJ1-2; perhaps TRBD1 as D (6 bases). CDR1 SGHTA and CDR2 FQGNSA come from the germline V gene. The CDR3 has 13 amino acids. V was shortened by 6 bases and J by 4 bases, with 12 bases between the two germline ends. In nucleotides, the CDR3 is TGTGCCAGCAGTCCAGACAGGACCTATGGCTACACCTTC. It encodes CASSPDRTYGYTF.

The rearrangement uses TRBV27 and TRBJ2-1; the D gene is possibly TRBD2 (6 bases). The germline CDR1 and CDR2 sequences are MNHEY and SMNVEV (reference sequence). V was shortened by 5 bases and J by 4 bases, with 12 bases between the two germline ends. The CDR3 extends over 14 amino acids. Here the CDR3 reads CASSPSRGYNEQFF. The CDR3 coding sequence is TGTGCCAGCAGTCCCTCCCGGGGGTACAATGAGCAGTTCTTC.

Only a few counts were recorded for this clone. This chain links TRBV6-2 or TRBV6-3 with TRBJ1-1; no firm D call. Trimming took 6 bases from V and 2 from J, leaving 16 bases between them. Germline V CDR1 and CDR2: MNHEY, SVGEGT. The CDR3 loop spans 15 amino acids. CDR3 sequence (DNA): TGTGCCAGCAGCTCCCCGGGTCAGACCAACACTGAAGCTTTCTTT. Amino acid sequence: CASSSPGQTNTEAFF.

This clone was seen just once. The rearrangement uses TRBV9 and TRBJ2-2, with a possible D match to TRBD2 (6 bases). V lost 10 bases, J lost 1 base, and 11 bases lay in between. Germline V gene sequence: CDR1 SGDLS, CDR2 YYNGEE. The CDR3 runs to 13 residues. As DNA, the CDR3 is TGTGCCGGGGCCGGGGGGAACACCGGGGAGCTGTTTTTT. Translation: CAGAGGNTGELFF.

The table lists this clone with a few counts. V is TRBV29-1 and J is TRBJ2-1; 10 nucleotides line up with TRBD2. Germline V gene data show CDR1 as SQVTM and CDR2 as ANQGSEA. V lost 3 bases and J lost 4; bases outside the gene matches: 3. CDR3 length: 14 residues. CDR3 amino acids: CSVDVLAGYNEQFF. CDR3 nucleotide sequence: TGCAGCGTTGATGTACTAGCGGGGTACAATGAGCAGTTCTTC.

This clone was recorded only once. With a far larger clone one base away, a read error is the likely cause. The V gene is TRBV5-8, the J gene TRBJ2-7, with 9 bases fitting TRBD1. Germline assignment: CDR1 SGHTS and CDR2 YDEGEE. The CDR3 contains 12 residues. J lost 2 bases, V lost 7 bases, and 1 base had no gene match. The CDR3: CASGTGTYEQYF. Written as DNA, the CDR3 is TGTGCCAGCGGGACAGGGACCTACGAGCAGTACTTC.

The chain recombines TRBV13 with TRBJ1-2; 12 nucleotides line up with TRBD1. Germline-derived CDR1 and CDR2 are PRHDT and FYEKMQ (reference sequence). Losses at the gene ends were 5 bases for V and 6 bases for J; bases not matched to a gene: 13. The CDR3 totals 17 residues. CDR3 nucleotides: TGTGCCAGCAGCAATCCGGGACAGGGGGCGAGTAGGGATGGCTACACCTTC. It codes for CASSNPGQGASRDGYTF.

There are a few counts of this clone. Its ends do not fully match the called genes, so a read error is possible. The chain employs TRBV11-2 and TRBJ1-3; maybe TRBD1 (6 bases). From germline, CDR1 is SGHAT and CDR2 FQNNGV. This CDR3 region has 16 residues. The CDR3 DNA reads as TGTGCCAGCAGTTTAGGGTCACAGGGAAGGAGAAACACCATATATTTT. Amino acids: CASSLGSQGRRNTIYF.

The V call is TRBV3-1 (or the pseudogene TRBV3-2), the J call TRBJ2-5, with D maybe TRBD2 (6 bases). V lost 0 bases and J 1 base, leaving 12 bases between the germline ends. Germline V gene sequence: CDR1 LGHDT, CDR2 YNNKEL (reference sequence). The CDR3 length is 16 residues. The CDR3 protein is CASSQDRARGQETQYF. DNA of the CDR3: TGTGCCAGCAGCCAAGATAGGGCGCGGGGCCAAGAGACCCAGTACTTC.

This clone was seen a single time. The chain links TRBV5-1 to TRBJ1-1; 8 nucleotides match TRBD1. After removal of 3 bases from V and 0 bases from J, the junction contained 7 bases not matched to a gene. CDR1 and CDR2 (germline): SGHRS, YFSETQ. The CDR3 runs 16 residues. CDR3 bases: TGCGCCAGCAGCTCCCGGACAGGGTTGATGAACACTGAAGCTTTCTTT. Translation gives CASSSRTGLMNTEAFF.

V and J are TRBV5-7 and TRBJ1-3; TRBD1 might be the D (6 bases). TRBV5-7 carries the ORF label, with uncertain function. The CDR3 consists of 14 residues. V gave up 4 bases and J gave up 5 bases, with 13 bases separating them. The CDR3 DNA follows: TGTGCCAGCAGCAACGACAGGAATAGAAACACCATATATTTT. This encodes CASSNDRNRNTIYF.